This TCR beta chain was identified during a study of response to subunit inactivated influenza vaccine. V lost 5 bases and J lost 9, with 20 bases in between. The CDR3 loop spans 15 amino acids. Germline assignment: CDR1 SGHTA and CDR2 FQGNSA. Whole-study findings and limits: T cells newly recruited by each seasonal influenza vaccination are few, the authors suggested.

TCRdb recomputed calls from the RT-PCR reads with MiXCR, one row per CDR3 protein. The table has just over 300,000 distinct CDR3 sequences, about a fifth seen once. A word on this clonotype: Its target is unknown.

Sample: PBMCs from blood, taken 21 months after vaccination. This clonotype originated in a man between 50 and 75 years old who received an inactivated influenza vaccine. This chain uses TRBV7-2 with TRBJ1-5; D not resolved. The CDR3: CASSLKAGLVGPQHF. CDR3 coding DNA: TGTGCCAGCAGCCTGAAAGCGGGCCTAGTAGGGCCCCAGCATTTT.